These T cell receptor beta chains were read from a single sample in a study of blood T cells in healthy people across ages. TCRdb itself ran the 5' RACE reads through MiXCR, one entry per CDR3 protein. The profile covers roughly 1.5 million distinct CDR3 sequences, with approximately 42% appearing a single time and about 4.1% taken by the ten largest. The specimen was blood. Source of these receptors: a woman aged 18-29 years in good health. The CDR3 runs from the conserved cysteine through the conserved F or W. D genes are given only for firm matches. The size entry is marked missing in some rows and otherwise reads once, few, many or a size class.

cdr3_nt cdr3_aa clone_size j_call d_call v_call
TGTGCCAGCAGCCCCCCGGGTCGGATACCTGAAGCTTTCTTT CASSPPGRIPEAFF few TRBJ1-1 - TRBV7-2
TGTGCCAGCAGTTTCCCCTACTCTGGAAACACCATATATTTT CASSFPYSGNTIYF - TRBJ1-3 - TRBV12-3/TRBV12-4
TGTGCCAGCAACTGGGGGAGGGAGTTCGAGCAGTACTTC CASNWGREFEQYF - TRBJ2-7 TRBD2 TRBV27
TGCGCCAGCAGCTTGGCTCAGGAGGCTTCCTACAATGGCTACACCTTC CASSLAQEASYNGYTF - TRBJ1-2 - TRBV5-1
TGTGCCAGCAGTGACGGACAGGGGGTGGGAGAGCAGTACTTC CASSDGQGVGEQYF few TRBJ2-7 TRBD1 TRBV6-6
TGTGCCAGCAGCTTAGGTTGGACTAGCGGGTACCAAGAGACCCAGTACTTC CASSLGWTSGYQETQYF - TRBJ2-5 TRBD2 TRBV7-6
TGCGCCAGCAGCCCTCAGGGGGCGATGAACACTGAAGCTTTCTTT CASSPQGAMNTEAFF few TRBJ1-1 TRBD1 TRBV5-1
TGTGCCAGCAGTCCACCGGGACAGGGGGATGGCTACACCTTC CASSPPGQGDGYTF many TRBJ1-2 TRBD1 TRBV28
TGTGCCAGCACGGCAGCATCCGTGGGTGAGCAGTTCTTC CASTAASVGEQFF few TRBJ2-1 - TRBV28
TGTGCCAGCAGCCCCCTAGGGGGGTTTGCCGGGGAGCTGTTTTTT CASSPLGGFAGELFF few TRBJ2-2 - TRBV7-2
TGCAGCGAAGCGGTCGTGAACACTGAAGCTTTCTTT CSEAVVNTEAFF - TRBJ1-1 - TRBV29-1
TGCAGTGCTAGAGAGGATTATGAGCAGTTCTTC CSAREDYEQFF - TRBJ2-1 - TRBV20-1
TGCAGTGCTAGGCTACTAGCGGACAAATCCTACAATGAGCAGTACTTC CSARLLADKSYNEQYF - TRBJ2-7 TRBD2 TRBV20-1
TGCAGCGTTGGTCAGGGGAACAGGGGTCAGTACTTC CSVGQGNRGQYF few TRBJ2-4 TRBD1 TRBV29-1
TGTGCCAGCAGCTTGCGGGGGACGGGGACGGAAGCTTTCTTT CASSLRGTGTEAFF - TRBJ1-1 - TRBV7-2
TGCGCCAGCAGCCCTGCAGGAGGCAGTTTGAACACTGAAGCTTTCTTT CASSPAGGSLNTEAFF few TRBJ1-1 - TRBV4-3
TGCAGCGTTCAGGGGCGACTAAGCTTTGTGCAGTTCTTC CSVQGRLSFVQFF few TRBJ2-1 - TRBV29-1
TGTGCCACCGGCGCGGCTAGCACAGATACGCAGTATTTT CATGAASTDTQYF - TRBJ2-3 - TRBV15
TGTGCCAGCAGTTTAGCCCCATACAGGGAACCCGAGCAGTACTTC CASSLAPYREPEQYF few TRBJ2-7 - TRBV7-9
TGCAGTGCTAGGCGGCTAGGTCAAGAGACCCAGTACTTC CSARRLGQETQYF - TRBJ2-5 - TRBV20-1
TGTGCCAGCAGTTTAGACGCCGAAATTAATGAAAAACTGTTTTTT CASSLDAEINEKLFF - TRBJ1-4 - TRBV28
TGTGCCAGCAGTTTTAGGACCAGCTCCTACAATGAGCAGTTCTTC CASSFRTSSYNEQFF - TRBJ2-1 - TRBV12-3/TRBV12-4
TGTGCCAGCAGTTTATTAGGGACTAGACAGTTCTTC CASSLLGTRQFF - TRBJ2-1 TRBD2 TRBV27
TGCAGTGCCACCAGACAGGGCAACACAGATACGCAGTATTTT CSATRQGNTDTQYF few TRBJ2-3 TRBD1 TRBV20-1
TGTGCCAGCAGTTACACCAGGGGGGCAGATACGCAGTATTTT CASSYTRGADTQYF few TRBJ2-3 - TRBV6-5
TGTGCCAGCAGCCAAGACGGGACTAGCGGGAGTGAGCAGTTCTTC CASSQDGTSGSEQFF - TRBJ2-1 TRBD2 TRBV14
TGCAGTGCTAAGGGGGGATCTCTAGCCAAAAACATTCAGTACTTC CSAKGGSLAKNIQYF - TRBJ2-4 - TRBV20-1
TGCAGTGCTAGAGCCCGGGAGGCACTCCGCTGGTCCGGGCAGTACTTC CSARAREALRWSGQYF - TRBJ2-4 TRBD2 TRBV20-1
TGTGCCAGCAGCCCTACCCTAGCGGGAGGCAACTATGTCTACAATGAGCAGTTCTTC CASSPTLAGGNYVYNEQFF - TRBJ2-1 TRBD2 TRBV9
TGCGCCAGCAGCCAAGAATCGTGGCTAGCGGGGAACACAGATACGCAGTATTTT CASSQESWLAGNTDTQYF few TRBJ2-3 TRBD2 TRBV4-3
TGTGCCAGCAGAATCCAGGGGCTCGGCTACGAGCAGTACTTC CASRIQGLGYEQYF few TRBJ2-7 - TRBV6-6
TGCGCCAGCCGGGACGGAAGTTACCTTAACTATGGCTACACCTTC CASRDGSYLNYGYTF - TRBJ1-2 - TRBV4-1
TGTGCCAGCACCCCCGGGACAGGAGAAAAAACGACTAACACCGGGGAGCTGTTTTTT CASTPGTGEKTTNTGELFF few TRBJ2-2 TRBD1 TRBV12-3/TRBV12-4
TGTGCCAGCTATTCTCGGGGTACGCAGTATTTT CASYSRGTQYF - TRBJ2-3 - TRBV12-3/TRBV12-4
TGTGCCAGCAGTTGGAGCAGGCACACTGAAGCTTTCTTT CASSWSRHTEAFF - TRBJ1-1 - TRBV6-5
TGTGCCAGCAGCACCGGTGCTGGGGGGACCGAGCAGTACTTC CASSTGAGGTEQYF - TRBJ2-7 - TRBV9
TGTGCCAGCAGTTTTTCCCGGGGGGGTGAAGCTTTCTTT CASSFSRGGEAFF - TRBJ1-1 - TRBV27
TGCAGTGCCCCTTCCAGCCACGAGCAGTACTTC CSAPSSHEQYF - TRBJ2-7 - TRBV20-1
TGTGCACTGGGAGGGCTGAACACTGAAGCTTTCTTT CALGGLNTEAFF - TRBJ1-1 - TRBV6-1
TGTGCCAGCAGTGAAGGAGGACAGAGTACCCAGGAGACCCAGTACTTC CASSEGGQSTQETQYF - TRBJ2-5 - TRBV6-1
TGCAGTGCTAGAGATCCGGCTAGCGGACCTAATGAGCAGTTCTTC CSARDPASGPNEQFF - TRBJ2-1 TRBD2 TRBV20-1